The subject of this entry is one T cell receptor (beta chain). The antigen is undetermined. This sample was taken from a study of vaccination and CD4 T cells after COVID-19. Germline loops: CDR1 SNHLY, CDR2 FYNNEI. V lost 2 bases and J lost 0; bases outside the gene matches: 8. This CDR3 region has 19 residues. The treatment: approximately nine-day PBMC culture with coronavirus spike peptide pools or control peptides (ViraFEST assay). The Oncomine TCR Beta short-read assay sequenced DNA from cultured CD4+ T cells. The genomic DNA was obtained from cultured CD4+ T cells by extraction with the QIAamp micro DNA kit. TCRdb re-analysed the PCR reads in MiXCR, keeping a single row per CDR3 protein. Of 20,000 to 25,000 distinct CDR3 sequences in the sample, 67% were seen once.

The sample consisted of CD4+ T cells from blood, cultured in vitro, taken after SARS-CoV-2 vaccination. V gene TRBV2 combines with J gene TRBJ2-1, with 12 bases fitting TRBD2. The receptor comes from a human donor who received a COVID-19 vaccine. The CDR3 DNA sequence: TGTGCCAGCAGTGAACCCCTAGCGGGGGGGGAGAGCTCCTACAATGAGCAGTTCTTC. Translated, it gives CASSEPLAGGESSYNEQFF.